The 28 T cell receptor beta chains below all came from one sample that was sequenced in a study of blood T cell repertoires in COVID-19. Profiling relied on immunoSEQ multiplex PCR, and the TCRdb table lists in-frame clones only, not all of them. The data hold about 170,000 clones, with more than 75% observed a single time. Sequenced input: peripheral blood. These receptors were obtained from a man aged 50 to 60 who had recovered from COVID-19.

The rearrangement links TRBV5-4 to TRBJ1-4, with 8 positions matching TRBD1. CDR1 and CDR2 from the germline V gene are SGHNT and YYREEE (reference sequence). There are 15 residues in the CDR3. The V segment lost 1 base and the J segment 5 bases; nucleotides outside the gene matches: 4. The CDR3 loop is CASSLQGQANEKLFF. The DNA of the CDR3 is TGTGCCAGCAGCTTGCAGGGACAGGCAAATGAAAAACTGTTTTTT.

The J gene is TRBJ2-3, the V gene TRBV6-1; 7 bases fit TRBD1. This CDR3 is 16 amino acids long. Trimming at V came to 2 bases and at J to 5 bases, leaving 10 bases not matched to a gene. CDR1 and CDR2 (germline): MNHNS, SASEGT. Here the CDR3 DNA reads TGTGCCAGCAGTGAACTGGTGGCAGGGGGAAGAGATACGCAGTATTTT. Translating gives CASSELVAGGRDTQYF.

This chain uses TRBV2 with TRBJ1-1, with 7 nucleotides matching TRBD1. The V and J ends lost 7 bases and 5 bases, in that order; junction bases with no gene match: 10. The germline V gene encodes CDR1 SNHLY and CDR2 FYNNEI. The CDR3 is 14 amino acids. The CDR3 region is CASTARQGGTEAFF. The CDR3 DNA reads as TGTGCCAGCACCGCCCGACAGGGTGGGACTGAAGCTTTCTTT.

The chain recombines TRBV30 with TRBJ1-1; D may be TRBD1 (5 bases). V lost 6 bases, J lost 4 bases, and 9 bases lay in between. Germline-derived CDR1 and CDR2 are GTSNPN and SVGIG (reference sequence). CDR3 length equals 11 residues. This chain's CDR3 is CACGRGTEAFF. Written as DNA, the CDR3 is TGTGCCTGCGGGAGGGGCACTGAAGCTTTCTTT.

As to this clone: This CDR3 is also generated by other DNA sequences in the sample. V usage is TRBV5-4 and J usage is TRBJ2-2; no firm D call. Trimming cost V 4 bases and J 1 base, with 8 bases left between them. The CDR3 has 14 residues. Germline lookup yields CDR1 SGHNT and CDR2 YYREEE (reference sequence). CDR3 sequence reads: CASSLVGNTGELFF. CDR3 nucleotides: TGTGCCAGCAGCCTAGTGGGGAACACCGGGGAGCTGTTTTTT.

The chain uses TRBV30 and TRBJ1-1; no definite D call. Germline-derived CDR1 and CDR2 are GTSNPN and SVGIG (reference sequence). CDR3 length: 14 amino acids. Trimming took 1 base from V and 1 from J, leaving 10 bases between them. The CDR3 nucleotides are TGTGCCTGGAGTGCCGGACTTACGAACACTGAAGCTTTCTTT. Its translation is CAWSAGLTNTEAFF.

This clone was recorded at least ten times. The CDR3 here is CASSWGHASEAFF. Written as DNA, the CDR3 is TGTGCCAGCTCCTGGGGGCATGCCTCCGAAGCTTTCTTT. The chain recombines TRBV12-3 or TRBV12-4 with TRBJ1-1; D is possibly TRBD1 (6 bases). The CDR3 is made up of 13 amino acids. Trimming took off 8 bases at V and 8 bases at J, with 18 bases between the two ends.

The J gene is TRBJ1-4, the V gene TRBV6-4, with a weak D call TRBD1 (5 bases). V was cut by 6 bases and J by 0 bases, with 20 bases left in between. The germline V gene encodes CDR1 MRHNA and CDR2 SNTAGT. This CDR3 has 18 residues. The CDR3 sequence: CASRSGRAIIATNEKLFF. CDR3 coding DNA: TGTGCCAGCAGGTCTGGCAGGGCCATCATTGCAACTAATGAAAAACTGTTTTTT.

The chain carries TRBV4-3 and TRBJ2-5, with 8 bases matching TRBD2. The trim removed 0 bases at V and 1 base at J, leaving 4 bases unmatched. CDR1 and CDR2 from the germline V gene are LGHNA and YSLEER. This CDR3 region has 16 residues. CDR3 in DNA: TGCGCCAGCAGCCAAGATATAGCGGGACCCCAAGAGACCCAGTACTTC. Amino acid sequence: CASSQDIAGPQETQYF.

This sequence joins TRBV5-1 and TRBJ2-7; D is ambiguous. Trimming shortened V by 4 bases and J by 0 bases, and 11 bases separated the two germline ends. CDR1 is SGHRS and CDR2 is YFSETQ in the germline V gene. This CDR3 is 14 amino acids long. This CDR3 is CASSGDASSYEQYF. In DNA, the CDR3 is TGCGCCAGCAGCGGCGACGCTAGCTCCTACGAGCAGTACTTC.

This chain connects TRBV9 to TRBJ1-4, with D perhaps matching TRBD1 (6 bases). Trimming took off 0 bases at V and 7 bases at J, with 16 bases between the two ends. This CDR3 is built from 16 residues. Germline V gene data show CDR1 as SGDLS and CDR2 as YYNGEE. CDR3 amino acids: CASSVDGAGAGEKLFF. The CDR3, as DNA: TGTGCCAGCAGCGTAGACGGTGCGGGGGCGGGTGAAAAACTGTTTTTT.

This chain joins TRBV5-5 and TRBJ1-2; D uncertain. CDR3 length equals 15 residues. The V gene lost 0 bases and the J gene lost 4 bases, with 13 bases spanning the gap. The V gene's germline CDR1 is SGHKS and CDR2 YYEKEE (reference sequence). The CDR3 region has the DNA TGTGCCAGCAGCTTGGCCTCTGAGGGAGCCTATGGCTACACCTTC. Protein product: CASSLASEGAYGYTF.

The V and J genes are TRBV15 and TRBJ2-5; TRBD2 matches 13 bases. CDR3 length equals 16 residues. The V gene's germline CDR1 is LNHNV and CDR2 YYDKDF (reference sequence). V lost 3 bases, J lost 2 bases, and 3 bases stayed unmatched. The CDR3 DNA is TGTGCCACCAGCAGTCCGGGACTAGCGGGACAAGAGACCCAGTACTTC. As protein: CATSSPGLAGQETQYF.

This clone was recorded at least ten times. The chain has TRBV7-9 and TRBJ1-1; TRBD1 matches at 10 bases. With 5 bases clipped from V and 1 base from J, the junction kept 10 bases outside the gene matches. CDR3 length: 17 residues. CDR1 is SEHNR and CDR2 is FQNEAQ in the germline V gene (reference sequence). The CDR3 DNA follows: TGTGCCAGCAGCCCCGGGACAGGGGACCTCAAGAACACTGAAGCTTTCTTT. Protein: CASSPGTGDLKNTEAFF.

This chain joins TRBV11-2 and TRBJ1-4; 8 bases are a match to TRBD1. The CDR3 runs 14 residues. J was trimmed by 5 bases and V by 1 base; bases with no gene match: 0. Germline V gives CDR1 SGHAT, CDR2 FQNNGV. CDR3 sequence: CASSLGTGNEKLFF. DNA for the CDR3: TGTGCCAGCAGCTTAGGGACAGGGAATGAAAAACTGTTTTTT.

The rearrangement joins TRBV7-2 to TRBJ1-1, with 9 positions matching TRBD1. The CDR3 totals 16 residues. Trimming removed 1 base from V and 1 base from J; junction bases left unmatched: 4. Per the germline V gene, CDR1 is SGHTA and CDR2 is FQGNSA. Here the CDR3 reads CASSLDLTGGNTEAFF. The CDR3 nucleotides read TGTGCCAGCAGCTTAGATCTGACAGGGGGGAACACTGAAGCTTTCTTT.

The CDR3 DNA sequence: TGCGCCAGCAGCTTGGGCAGACAGACTGAAGCTTTCTTT. Translation: CASSLGRQTEAFF. The genes are TRBV5-1 and TRBJ1-1, with D possibly matching TRBD1 (5 bases). The V end was cut by 0 bases, the J end by 5 bases, with 8 bases between. Germline CDR1 SGHRS, CDR2 YFSETQ. The CDR3 length is 13 residues. Full variable domain (rest looked up from reference TRBV5-1 and TRBJ1-1): KAGVTQTPRYLIKTRGQQVTLSCSPISGHRSVSWYQQTPGQGLQFLFEYFSETQRNKGNFPGRFSGRQFSNSRSEMNVSTLELGDSALYLCASSLGRQTEAFFGQGTRLTVV.

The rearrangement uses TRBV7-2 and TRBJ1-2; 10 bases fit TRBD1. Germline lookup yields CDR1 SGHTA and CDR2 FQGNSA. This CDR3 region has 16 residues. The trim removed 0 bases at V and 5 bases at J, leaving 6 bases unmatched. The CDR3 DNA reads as TGTGCCAGCAGCTTAGCCCGACAGGGGGCGGGTTATGGCTACACCTTC. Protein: CASSLARQGAGYGYTF. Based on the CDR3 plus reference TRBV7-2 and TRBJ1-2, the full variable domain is GAGVSQSPSNKVTEKGKDVELRCDPISGHTALYWYRQSLGQGLEFLIYFQGNSAPDKSGLPSDRFSAERTGGSVSTLTIQRTQQEDSAVYLCASSLARQGAGYGYTFGSGTRLTVV.

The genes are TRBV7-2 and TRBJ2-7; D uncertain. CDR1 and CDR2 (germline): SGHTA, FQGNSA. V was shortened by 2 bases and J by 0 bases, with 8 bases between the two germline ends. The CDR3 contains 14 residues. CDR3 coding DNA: TGTGCCAGCAGCTTAACCCAGAACTCCTACGAGCAGTACTTC. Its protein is CASSLTQNSYEQYF.

The DNA for the CDR3 is TGTGCCAGCAGTTTATGGTCAGATGAAGCTTTCTTT. Translating it yields CASSLWSDEAFF. The chain combines TRBV28 with TRBJ1-1; D call uncertain. The V gene's germline CDR1 is MDHEN and CDR2 SYDVKM. V lost 0 bases, J lost 7 bases, and 6 bases lay in between. This CDR3 is 12 amino acids long.

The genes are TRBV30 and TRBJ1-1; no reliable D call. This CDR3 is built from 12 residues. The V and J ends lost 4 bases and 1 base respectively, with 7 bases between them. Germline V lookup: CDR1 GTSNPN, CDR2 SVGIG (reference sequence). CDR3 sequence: CAWKERNTEAFF. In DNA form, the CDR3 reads TGTGCCTGGAAGGAGAGGAACACTGAAGCTTTCTTT.

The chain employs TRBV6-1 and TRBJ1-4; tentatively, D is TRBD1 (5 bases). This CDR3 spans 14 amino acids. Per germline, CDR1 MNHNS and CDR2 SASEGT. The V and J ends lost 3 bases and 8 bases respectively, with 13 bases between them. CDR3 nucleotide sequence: TGTGCCAGCAGTGAGGGGGGTGTGAAGGAAAAACTGTTTTTT. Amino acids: CASSEGGVKEKLFF.

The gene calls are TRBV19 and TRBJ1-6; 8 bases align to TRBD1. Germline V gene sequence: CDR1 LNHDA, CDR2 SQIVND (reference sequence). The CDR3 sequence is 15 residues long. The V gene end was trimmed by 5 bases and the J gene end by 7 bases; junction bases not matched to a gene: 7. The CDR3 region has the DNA TGTGCCAGTAGTCCAGGGGGCGCCTGGAATTCACCCCTCCACTTT. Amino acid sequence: CASSPGGAWNSPLHF. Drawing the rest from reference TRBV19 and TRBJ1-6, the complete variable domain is DGGITQSPKYLFRKEGQNVTLSCEQNLNHDAMYWYRQDPGQGLRLIYYSQIVNDFQKGDIAEGYSVSREKKESFPLTVTSAQKNPTAFYLCASSPGGAWNSPLHFGNGTRLTVT.

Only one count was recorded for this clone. CDR3: CSAEDRREQFF. Written as DNA, the CDR3 is TGCAGTGCAGAGGACAGACGGGAGCAGTTCTTC. The chain uses TRBV20-1 and TRBJ2-1, with a tentative D call TRBD1 (6 bases). There are 11 residues in the CDR3. The germline V and J ends were trimmed by 6 bases and 10 bases, with 13 bases remaining between them. The V gene's germline CDR1 is DFQATT and CDR2 SNEGSKA (reference sequence).

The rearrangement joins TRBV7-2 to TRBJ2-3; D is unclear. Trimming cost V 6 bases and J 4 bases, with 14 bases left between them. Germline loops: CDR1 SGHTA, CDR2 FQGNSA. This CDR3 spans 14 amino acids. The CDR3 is CASRLTATADTQYF. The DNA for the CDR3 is TGTGCCAGCAGGTTGACTGCGACCGCAGATACGCAGTATTTT.

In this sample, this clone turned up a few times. The CDR3 loop is CASSMNRDYNNEQFF. CDR3 DNA sequence: TGTGCCAGCAGTATGAACCGGGACTACAACAATGAGCAGTTCTTC. The gene calls are TRBV2 and TRBJ2-1, with 7 bases lining up with TRBD2. The CDR3 loop spans 15 amino acids. V dropped 5 bases and J dropped 5; count of bases not matched to a gene: 9. In germline, CDR1 is SNHLY, CDR2 FYNNEI.

CDR3 nucleotide sequence: TGCGCCAGCAGCCAAGAAGCAGCGGGAGGGGACTACGAGCAGTACTTC. Residues: CASSQEAAGGDYEQYF. The chain is built from TRBV4-3 and TRBJ2-7; TRBD2 matches at 10 bases. J was trimmed by 3 bases and V by 0 bases; bases with no gene match: 5. There are 16 residues in the CDR3. The germline gives CDR1 LGHNA, CDR2 YSLEER.

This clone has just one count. CDR3 sequence reads: CASTRVGGQGGNEQFF. The CDR3, as DNA: TGTGCCAGCACCCGAGTAGGGGGACAGGGAGGCAATGAGCAGTTCTTC. V is TRBV3-1 (or the pseudogene TRBV3-2) and J is TRBJ2-1; 9 bases are a match to TRBD1. Trimming cost V 7 bases and J 6 bases; bases outside gene matches: 13. Germline CDR1 and CDR2: LGHDT and YNNKEL (reference sequence). The CDR3 is made up of 16 amino acids.